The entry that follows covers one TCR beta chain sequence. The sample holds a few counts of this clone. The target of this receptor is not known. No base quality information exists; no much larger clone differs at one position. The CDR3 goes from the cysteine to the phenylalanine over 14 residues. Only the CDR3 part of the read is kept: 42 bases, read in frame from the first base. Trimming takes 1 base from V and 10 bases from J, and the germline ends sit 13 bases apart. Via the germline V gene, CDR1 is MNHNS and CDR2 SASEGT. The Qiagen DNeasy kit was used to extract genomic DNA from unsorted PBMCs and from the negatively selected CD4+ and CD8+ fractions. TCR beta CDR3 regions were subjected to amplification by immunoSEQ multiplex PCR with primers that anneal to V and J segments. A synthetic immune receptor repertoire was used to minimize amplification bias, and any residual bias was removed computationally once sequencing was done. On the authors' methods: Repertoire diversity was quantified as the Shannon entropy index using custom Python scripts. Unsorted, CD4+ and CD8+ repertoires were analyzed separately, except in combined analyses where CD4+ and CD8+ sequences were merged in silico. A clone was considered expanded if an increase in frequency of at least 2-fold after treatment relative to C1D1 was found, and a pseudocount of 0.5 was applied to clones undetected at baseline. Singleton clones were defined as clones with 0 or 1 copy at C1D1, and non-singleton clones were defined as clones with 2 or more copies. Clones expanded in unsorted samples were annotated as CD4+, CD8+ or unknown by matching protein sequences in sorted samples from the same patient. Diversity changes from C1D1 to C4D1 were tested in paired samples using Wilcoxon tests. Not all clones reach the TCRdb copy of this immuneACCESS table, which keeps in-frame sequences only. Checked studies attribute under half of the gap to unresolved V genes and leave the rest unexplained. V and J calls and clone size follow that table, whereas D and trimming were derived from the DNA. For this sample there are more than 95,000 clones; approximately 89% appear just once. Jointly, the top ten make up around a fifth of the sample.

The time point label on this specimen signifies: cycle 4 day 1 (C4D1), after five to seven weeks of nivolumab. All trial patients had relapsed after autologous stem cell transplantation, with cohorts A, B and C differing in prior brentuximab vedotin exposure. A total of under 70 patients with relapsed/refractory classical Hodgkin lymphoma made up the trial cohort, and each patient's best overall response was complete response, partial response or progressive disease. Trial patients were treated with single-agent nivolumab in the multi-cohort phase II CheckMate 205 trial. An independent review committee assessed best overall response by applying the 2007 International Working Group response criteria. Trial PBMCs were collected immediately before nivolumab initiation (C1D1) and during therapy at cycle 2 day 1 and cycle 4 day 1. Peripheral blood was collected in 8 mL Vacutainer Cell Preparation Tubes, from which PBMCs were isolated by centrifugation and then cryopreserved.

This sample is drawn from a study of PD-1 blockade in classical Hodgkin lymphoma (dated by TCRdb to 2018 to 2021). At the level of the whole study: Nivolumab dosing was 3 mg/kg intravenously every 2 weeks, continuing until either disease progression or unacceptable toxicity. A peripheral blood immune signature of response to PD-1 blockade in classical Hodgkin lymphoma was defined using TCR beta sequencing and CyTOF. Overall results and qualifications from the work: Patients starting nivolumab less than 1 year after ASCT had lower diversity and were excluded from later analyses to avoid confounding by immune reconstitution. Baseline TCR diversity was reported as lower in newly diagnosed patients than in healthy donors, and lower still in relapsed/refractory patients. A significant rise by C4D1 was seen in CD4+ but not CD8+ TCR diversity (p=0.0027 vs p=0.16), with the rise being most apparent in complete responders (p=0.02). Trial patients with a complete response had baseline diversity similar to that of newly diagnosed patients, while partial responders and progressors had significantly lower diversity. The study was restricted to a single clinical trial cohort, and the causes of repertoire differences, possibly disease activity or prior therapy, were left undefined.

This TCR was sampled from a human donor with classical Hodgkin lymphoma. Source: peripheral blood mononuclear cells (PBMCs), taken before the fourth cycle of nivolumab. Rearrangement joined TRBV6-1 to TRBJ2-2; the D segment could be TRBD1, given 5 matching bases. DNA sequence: TGTGCCAGCAGTGAAGGTCAGGGAATCAAGGAGCTGTTTTTT. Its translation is CASSEGQGIKELFF.